This T cell receptor beta chain was observed in a study of blood T cell repertoires in COVID-19. The assay was immunoSEQ multiplex PCR, and TCRdb's table has in-frame clones only and misses some. The repertoire consists of 200,000 to 300,000 clones, with 60% to 75% occurring once and the leading ten covering about 3.5%. The specimen sequenced was peripheral blood. This receptor was identified in a woman older than 75 with acute or convalescent COVID-19.

DNA of the CDR3: TGTGCCAGCAGCTTGGGGACTAGCGTTGGCGGGGAGCTGTTTTTT. The encoded protein is CASSLGTSVGGELFF. The chain has TRBV5-4 and TRBJ2-2; 9 positions match TRBD2. The CDR3 runs 15 residues. V gave up 0 bases and J gave up 7 bases; unmatched junction bases: 4. CDR1 is SGHNT and CDR2 is YYREEE in the germline V gene (reference sequence).